The entry below describes one T cell receptor beta chain. The sample is drawn from a study of blood T cell repertoires in COVID-19. The assay was immunoSEQ multiplex PCR, and TCRdb's table has in-frame clones only and misses some. Found here are some 140,000 clones, approximately 79% of them singletons; the top ten hold approximately 2.4%. From germline, CDR1 is LNHDA and CDR2 SQIVND (reference sequence). V was clipped by 4 bases and J by 5 bases, with 10 bases between them. The CDR3 is made up of 13 amino acids. The receptor was isolated from a man between 35 and 55 years old with acute COVID-19. This chain uses TRBV19 with TRBJ2-3, with D perhaps matching TRBD1 (6 bases). The sequencing sample was made of PBMCs or T cells enriched from blood (not recorded which). The CDR3 spells CASSTGDLDTQYF. DNA of the CDR3: TGTGCCAGTAGTACAGGGGATCTAGATACGCAGTATTTT.